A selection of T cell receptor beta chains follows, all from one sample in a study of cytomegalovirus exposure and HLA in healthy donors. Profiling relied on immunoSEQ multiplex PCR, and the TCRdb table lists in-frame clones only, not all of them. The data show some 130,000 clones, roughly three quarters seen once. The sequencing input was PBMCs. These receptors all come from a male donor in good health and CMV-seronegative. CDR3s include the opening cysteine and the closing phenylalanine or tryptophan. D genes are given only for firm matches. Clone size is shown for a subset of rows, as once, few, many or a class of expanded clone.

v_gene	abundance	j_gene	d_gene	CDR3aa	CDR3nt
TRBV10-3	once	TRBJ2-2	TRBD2	CAIRGRDHNTGELFF	TGTGCCATCAGGGGGAGGGACCACAACACCGGGGAGCTGTTTTTT
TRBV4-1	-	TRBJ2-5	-	CASSQDLQARETQYF	TGCGCCAGCAGCCAAGATCTCCAGGCCCGGGAGACCCAGTACTTC
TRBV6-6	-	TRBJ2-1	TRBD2	CASRAASGGAYEQFF	TGTGCCAGCAGAGCCGCTAGCGGGGGGGCCTATGAGCAGTTCTTC
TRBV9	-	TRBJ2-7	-	CASSAASDSYEQYF	TGTGCCAGCAGCGCGGCTAGCGACTCCTACGAGCAGTACTTC
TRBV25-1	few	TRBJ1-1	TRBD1	CASSGDSGAFF	TGTGCCAGCAGTGGGGACAGTGGAGCTTTCTTT
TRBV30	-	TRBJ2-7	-	CAWSVPLASGSYEQYF	TGTGCCTGGAGTGTACCCCTGGCTAGTGGGTCCTACGAGCAGTACTTC
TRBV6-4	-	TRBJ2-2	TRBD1	CASSDSTGPGELFF	TGTGCCAGCAGTGACTCGACAGGGCCCGGGGAGCTGTTTTTT
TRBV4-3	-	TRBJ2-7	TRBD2	CASSQGAGGYEQYF	TGCGCCAGCAGCCAAGGAGCGGGAGGCTACGAGCAGTACTTC
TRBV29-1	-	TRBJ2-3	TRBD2	CSLGGGSTDTQYF	TGCAGCCTTGGGGGGGGGAGCACAGATACGCAGTATTTT
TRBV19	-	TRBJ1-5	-	CASSSDSGNQPQHF	TGTGCCAGTAGTAGCGACAGCGGCAATCAGCCCCAGCATTTT
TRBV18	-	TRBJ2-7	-	CASSSSSTGFYEQYF	TGTGCCAGCTCATCTTCCTCGACAGGATTTTACGAGCAGTACTTC
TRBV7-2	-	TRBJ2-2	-	CASSFYTGELFF	TGTGCCAGCAGCTTCTACACCGGGGAGCTGTTTTTT
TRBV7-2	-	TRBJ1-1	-	CASSLEGVTEAFF	TGTGCCAGCAGCTTAGAGGGGGTGACTGAAGCTTTCTTT
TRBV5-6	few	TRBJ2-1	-	CASSSELRDVQFF	TGTGCCAGCAGCTCGGAACTCCGGGATGTGCAGTTCTTC
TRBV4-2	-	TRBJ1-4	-	CASSQVEKKLFF	TGTGCCAGCAGCCAAGTTGAGAAAAAACTGTTTTTT
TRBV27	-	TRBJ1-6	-	CASSLYQGGNSPLHF	TGTGCCAGCAGTTTATATCAGGGTGGGAATTCACCCCTCCACTTT
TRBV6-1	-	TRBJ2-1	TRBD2	CASLIAGGYNEQFF	TGTGCCAGTTTAATAGCGGGGGGTTACAATGAGCAGTTCTTC
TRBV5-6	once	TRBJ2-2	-	CASRLQVPGELFF	TGTGCCAGCAGACTACAGGTTCCCGGGGAGCTGTTTTTT
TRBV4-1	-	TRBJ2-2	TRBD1	CASSQERDRDHGELFF	TGCGCCAGCAGCCAAGAGCGAGACAGGGATCACGGGGAGCTGTTTTTT
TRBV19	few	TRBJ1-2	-	CASSTGTLRHGYTF	TGTGCCAGTAGTACCGGGACACTCCGGCATGGCTACACCTTC
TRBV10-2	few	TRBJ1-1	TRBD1	CASSLQGTNTEAFF	TGCGCCAGCAGTTTACAGGGGACGAACACTGAAGCTTTCTTT
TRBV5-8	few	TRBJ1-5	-	CASSLVESGGRQPQHF	TGTGCCAGCAGCTTGGTAGAGTCGGGGGGCCGGCAGCCCCAGCATTTT
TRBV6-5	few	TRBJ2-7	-	CASRTRGSYEQYF	TGTGCCAGCAGGACCAGAGGCTCCTACGAGCAGTACTTC
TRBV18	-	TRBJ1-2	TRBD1	CASSPPGTGNGYTF	TGTGCCAGCTCTCCACCGGGGACAGGGAACGGCTACACCTTC
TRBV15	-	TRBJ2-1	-	CATSRATGTASFNEQFF	TGTGCCACCAGCAGAGCCACCGGGACTGCTAGTTTCAATGAGCAGTTCTTC
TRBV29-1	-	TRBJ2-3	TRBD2	CSVVVAGGVDTQYF	TGCAGCGTTGTGGTAGCGGGGGGGGTAGATACGCAGTATTTT
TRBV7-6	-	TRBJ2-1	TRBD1	CASSFPGQGQNEQFF	TGTGCCAGCAGCTTCCCGGGACAGGGGCAAAATGAGCAGTTCTTC
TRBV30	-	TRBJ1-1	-	CAWSVEENTEAFF	TGTGCCTGGAGTGTTGAGGAGAACACTGAAGCTTTCTTT
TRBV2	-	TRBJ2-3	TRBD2	CASMRTSGTDTQYF	TGTGCCAGCATGCGGACTAGCGGGACAGATACGCAGTATTTT
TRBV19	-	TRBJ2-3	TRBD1	CASSQAGGAGTQYF	TGTGCCAGTAGTCAAGCAGGGGGCGCGGGTACGCAGTATTTT
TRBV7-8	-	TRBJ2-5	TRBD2	CASSEPGGRWKTQYF	TGTGCCAGCAGCGAGCCGGGGGGGCGATGGAAGACCCAGTACTTC
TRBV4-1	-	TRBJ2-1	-	CASSQEGRGNEQFF	TGCGCCAGCAGCCAAGAGGGGCGGGGCAATGAGCAGTTCTTC
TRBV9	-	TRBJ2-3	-	CASSGDTPDTQYF	TGTGCCAGCAGCGGGGACACACCAGATACGCAGTATTTT
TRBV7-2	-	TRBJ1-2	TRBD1	CASSQGQGNYGYTF	TGTGCCAGCAGCCAGGGACAGGGCAACTATGGCTACACCTTC
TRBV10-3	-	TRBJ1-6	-	CAINDIANSPLHF	TGTGCCATCAACGACATTGCGAATTCACCCCTCCACTTT
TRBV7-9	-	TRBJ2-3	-	CTSSTTGKASTDTQYF	TGTACCAGCAGCACCACAGGGAAAGCTAGCACAGATACGCAGTATTTT
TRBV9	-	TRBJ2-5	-	CASSPRGAVQETQYF	TGTGCCAGCAGCCCTCGCGGGGCAGTACAAGAGACCCAGTACTTC
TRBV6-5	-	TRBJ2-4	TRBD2	CASSYSTGTTKNIQYF	TGTGCCAGCAGTTACTCAACCGGGACTACCAAAAACATTCAGTACTTC
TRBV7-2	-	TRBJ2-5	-	CASTLGVAETQYF	TGTGCCAGCACCCTAGGGGTGGCGGAGACCCAGTACTTC
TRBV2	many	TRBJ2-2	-	CASRRLATTTGELFF	TGTGCCAGCAGACGTCTAGCAACGACCACCGGGGAGCTGTTTTTT
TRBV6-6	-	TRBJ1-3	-	CASIGNTIYF	TGTGCCAGTATCGGAAACACCATATATTTT
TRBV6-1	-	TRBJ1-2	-	CASSEGVYGYTF	TGTGCCAGCAGTGAAGGCGTCTATGGCTACACCTTC
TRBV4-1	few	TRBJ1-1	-	CTSSQDKRSHLNTEAFF	TGCACCAGCAGCCAAGATAAGAGGAGCCATTTGAACACTGAAGCTTTCTTT
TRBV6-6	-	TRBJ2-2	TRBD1	CASSPGTANTGELFF	TGTGCCAGCAGCCCTGGGACAGCGAACACCGGGGAGCTGTTTTTT
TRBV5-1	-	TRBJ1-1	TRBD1	CASSSGTGGLLNTEAFF	TGCGCCAGCAGCTCCGGGACAGGGGGCTTACTGAACACTGAAGCTTTCTTT
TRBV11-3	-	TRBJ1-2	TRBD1	CASSTRGLYGYTF	TGTGCCAGCAGCACCAGGGGGCTGTATGGCTACACCTTC
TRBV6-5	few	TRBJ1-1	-	CASSPRQENTEAFF	TGTGCCAGCAGTCCTCGACAGGAGAACACTGAAGCTTTCTTT
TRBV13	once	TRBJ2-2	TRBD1	CASSLGYRGPRTGELFF	TGTGCCAGCAGCTTAGGTTACAGGGGCCCGAGGACCGGGGAGCTGTTTTTT
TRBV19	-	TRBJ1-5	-	CASSIERQPQHF	TGTGCCAGTAGTATAGAGCGTCAGCCCCAGCATTTT
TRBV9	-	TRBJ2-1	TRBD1	CASSVAGTGEGNEQFF	TGTGCCAGCAGCGTAGCCGGGACAGGGGAGGGGAATGAGCAGTTCTTC
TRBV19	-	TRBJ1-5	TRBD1	CASSVDRGRYSNQPQHF	TGTGCCAGTAGTGTTGACAGGGGGAGATATAGCAATCAGCCCCAGCATTTT
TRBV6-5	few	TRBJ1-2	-	CASSRRVRDYGYTF	TGTGCCAGCAGTCGCCGGGTCCGTGACTATGGCTACACCTTC
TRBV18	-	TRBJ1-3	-	CASSPGTPSGNTIYF	TGTGCCAGCTCACCAGGGACACCCTCTGGAAACACCATATATTTT
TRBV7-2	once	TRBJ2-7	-	CASSLGTVTYEQYF	TGTGCCAGCAGCTTAGGCACGGTCACCTACGAGCAGTACTTC
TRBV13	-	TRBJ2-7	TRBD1	CASTEKTGSGHEQYF	TGTGCCAGCACCGAGAAGACAGGGTCAGGCCACGAGCAGTACTTC
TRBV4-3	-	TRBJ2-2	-	CASSHLTGSTGELFF	TGCGCCAGCAGCCATCTGACAGGTTCCACCGGGGAGCTGTTTTTT
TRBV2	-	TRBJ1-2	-	CASIPGFYGYTF	TGTGCCAGCATCCCCGGTTTTTATGGCTACACCTTC
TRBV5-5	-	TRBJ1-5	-	CASSHGHDQPQHF	TGTGCCAGCAGCCACGGACATGATCAGCCCCAGCATTTT